This TCR beta chain was identified in a study of shared clonotypes between healthy human individuals. General study points: Clonotypes that were shared across several donors made up 4.5% to 5% of naive CD4 clonotypes.

The CDR3 is 18 amino acids. The germline gives CDR1 SSHAT, CDR2 FNYEAQ (reference sequence). Deletions cut 4 bases from V and 5 bases from J, with 21 bases between. Regarding this clone: Its specificity is unknown.

CD4+ cells were split into CD45RA+ naive and CD45RA-negative memory subsets. Clones were read by immunoSEQ multiplex PCR, and TCRdb kept only the in-frame ones, dropping some. The sample has hundreds of thousands of clones; roughly 73% are singletons. V and J are TRBV7-7 and TRBJ2-6; the D gene is possibly TRBD2 (5 bases). Sequenced: memory CD4+ T cells sorted from blood. Subset: CD45RA-negative fraction. The receptor was isolated from a woman in her 30s in good health. CDR3 sequence: CASSSGSVPQSRANVLTF. The CDR3 bases are TGTGCCAGCAGCTCGGGATCAGTGCCACAAAGTCGGGCCAACGTCCTGACTTTC.